This T cell receptor beta chain comes out of a study of shared clonotypes between healthy human individuals. At the level of the study: Three CD4 naive, three CD4 memory, two CD8 naive and one CD8 memory plate were used per donor.

CD8 cells regarded as naive lacked CD45RO, were positively chosen for CCR7, and omitted terminally differentiated effector memory CD45RA+ cells. Produced via immunoSEQ multiplex PCR; TCRdb's table is partial and in-frame only. The sample yields some 2,100,000 clones, roughly 91% seen once. CDR3 length: 15 amino acids. Per germline, CDR1 SGHDT and CDR2 YYEEEE. Trimming took off 3 bases at V and 6 bases at J, with 16 bases between the two ends. The V and J genes are TRBV5-6 and TRBJ2-1; D is ambiguous. Sequences were obtained from naive CD8+ T cells from PBMCs. The TCR comes from a young man in good health. Some clones in this sample may be carry-over from other donors' samples. The CDR3 sequence is CASSSDFLLGNEQFF. DNA for the CDR3: TGTGCCAGCAGCTCCGACTTCCTCCTGGGCAATGAGCAGTTCTTC. The full variable domain, rest sourced from reference TRBV5-6 and TRBJ2-1, is DAGVTQSPTHLIKTRGQQVTLRCSPKSGHDTVSWYQQALGQGPQFIFQYYEEEERQRGNFPDRFSGHQFPNYSSELNVNALLLGDSALYLCASSSDFLLGNEQFFGPGTRLTVL.